This record covers a single T cell receptor beta chain. The clone's antigen remains unknown. Per-nucleotide qualities are absent, and no much larger clonotype sits a single base away. Donors formed part of the validation cohort, which comprised 120 subjects and was distinct from the first cohort of fewer than 750 subjects. The data belong to a study of cytomegalovirus exposure and HLA in healthy donors (dated by TCRdb to about 2017). For the wider study: According to a later analysis, the roughly 120 validation repertoires were produced on the same platform as the roughly 700 repertoires of the first cohort. To predict cytomegalovirus infection status, the study combined high-throughput TCR immunosequencing, statistical association of individual TCRs with disease status, and machine learning. Besides the first cohort of approximately 670 subjects, a separate validation cohort made up of roughly 120 different subjects was used. The study aimed to test whether signatures of past pathogen exposure could be identified by cataloging public T cell receptors.

Libraries were made using the immunoSEQ multiplex PCR assay. The published analysis was carried out like this. To diagnose cytomegalovirus status from the catalog of TCR beta chain sequences, a statistical classification framework was built. TCRdb's version of the immuneACCESS table is confined to in-frame rearrangements and falls short of the full clone set. An unresolved V gene accounts for under half of the shortfall where checked; the remainder is of unknown origin. V, J and clone size were drawn from that table, and D and trimming were deduced from the DNA. The sample data list 150,000 to 180,000 clones, and approximately 86% of these were observed just once. Roughly 1.9% of the sample is in the top ten clones. What the work shows at the level of the full study, not this receptor alone: Three of the identified cytomegalovirus-associated TCR beta chains were confirmed in vitro to be specific for cytomegalovirus antigens. Across donors, most TCR sequences were observed very rarely, whereas some public TCRs were present in many individuals. Cytomegalovirus status was reported to be diagnosed by the classifier with high specificity and sensitivity in both the original and validation cohorts. A total of some 180 TCR beta chains were listed by the study as associated with cytomegalovirus. The authors suggested that the approach could potentially be generalized to other disease states and immunological phenotypes. A later analysis had no HLA typing for the validation cohort, so co-occurrence there was scored across all 130 or so repertoires. Of the cluster scores, 85% to 95% were above 0 in a later analysis, which found that TCRs clustered in the first cohort also tended to co-occur in the 95 to 150 validation repertoires.

From its cysteine to its phenylalanine, the CDR3 spans 14 amino acids. Only the CDR3 part of the read is kept: 42 bases, read in frame from the first base. From a lookup of the germline V gene, CDR1 and CDR2 are SGHTA and FQGNSA. Relative to germline, V is missing 5 bases and J is missing 8 bases, with 11 bases of the junction outside any gene match. The receptor was isolated from a human donor in good health. The source material was PBMCs. This chain joins TRBV7-2 to TRBJ1-2; 7 of the junction bases match TRBD1. The DNA sequence is TGTGCCAGCAGCCCTCGACAGGGCAAGGGGGGCTACACCTTC. Its translation is CASSPRQGKGGYTF.